This entry features one T cell receptor beta chain sequence. Per the study methods: Estimates of nucleated cell counts were drawn from the amplification of reference gene primers. Assay: immunoSEQ multiplex PCR; the TCRdb copy retains only in-frame clones and omits some. D and trimming were read from the DNA, whereas the V and J calls and clone size are those reported in that table. Of 70,000 or so clones listed, 70% to 80% are singletons. These data belong to a study of blood T cell repertoires in COVID-19. Study summary: From the United States, Italy and Spain came samples of acute and convalescent COVID-19.

Trimming removed 6 bases at V and 2 bases at J, with 11 bases between. Germline V CDR1 and CDR2: MNHEY, SVGAGI. The CDR3 spans 13 residues. Sample: peripheral blood. The sequence derives from a human donor in a cohort sampled during active COVID-19. The chain combines TRBV6-5 with TRBJ2-7; D gene ambiguous. CDR3 in amino acids: CASRVGSAYEQYF. CDR3 DNA sequence: TGTGCCAGCAGGGTCGGTTCGGCCTACGAGCAGTACTTC.